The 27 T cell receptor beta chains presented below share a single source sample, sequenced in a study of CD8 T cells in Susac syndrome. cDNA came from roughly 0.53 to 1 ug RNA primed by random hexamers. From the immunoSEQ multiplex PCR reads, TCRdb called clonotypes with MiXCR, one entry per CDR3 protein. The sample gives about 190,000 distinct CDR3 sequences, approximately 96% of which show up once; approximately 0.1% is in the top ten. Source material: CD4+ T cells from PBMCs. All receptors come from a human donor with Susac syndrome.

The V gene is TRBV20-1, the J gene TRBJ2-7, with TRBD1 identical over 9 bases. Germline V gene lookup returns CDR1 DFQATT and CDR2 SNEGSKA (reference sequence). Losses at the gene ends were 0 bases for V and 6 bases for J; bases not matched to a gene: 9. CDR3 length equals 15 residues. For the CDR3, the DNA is TGCAGTGCTAGAGATAGAGGGACAGGGCTGTCCGAGCAGTACTTC. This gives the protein CSARDRGTGLSEQYF.

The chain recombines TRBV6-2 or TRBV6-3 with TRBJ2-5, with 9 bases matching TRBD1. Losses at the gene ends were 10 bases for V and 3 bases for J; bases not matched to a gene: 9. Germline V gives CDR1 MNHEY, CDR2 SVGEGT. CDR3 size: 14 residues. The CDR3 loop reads CATSSGTGKETQYF. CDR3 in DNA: TGTGCCACTTCCTCCGGGACAGGGAAAGAGACCCAGTACTTC.

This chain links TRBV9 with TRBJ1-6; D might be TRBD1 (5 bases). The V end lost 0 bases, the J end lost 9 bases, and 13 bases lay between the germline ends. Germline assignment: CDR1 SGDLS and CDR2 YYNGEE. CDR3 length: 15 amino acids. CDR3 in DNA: TGTGCCAGCAGCGTAGCAGGGAGGGTCGGTTCACCCCTCCACTTT. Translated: CASSVAGRVGSPLHF.

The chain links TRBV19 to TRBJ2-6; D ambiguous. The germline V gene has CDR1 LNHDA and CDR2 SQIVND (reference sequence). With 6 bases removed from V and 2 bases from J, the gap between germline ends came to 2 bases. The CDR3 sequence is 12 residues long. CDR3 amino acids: CASRPGANVLTF. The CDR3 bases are TGTGCCAGTAGGCCTGGGGCCAACGTCCTGACTTTC. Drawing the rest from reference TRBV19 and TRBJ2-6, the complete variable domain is DGGITQSPKYLFRKEGQNVTLSCEQNLNHDAMYWYRQDPGQGLRLIYYSQIVNDFQKGDIAEGYSVSREKKESFPLTVTSAQKNPTAFYLCASRPGANVLTFGAGSRLTVL.

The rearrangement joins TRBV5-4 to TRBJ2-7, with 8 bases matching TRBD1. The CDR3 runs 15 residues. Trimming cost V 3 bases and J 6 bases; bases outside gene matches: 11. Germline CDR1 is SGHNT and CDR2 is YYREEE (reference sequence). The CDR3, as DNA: TGTGCCAGCAGCTCGGACAGGGTCGCCCCGTCCGAGCAGTACTTC. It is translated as CASSSDRVAPSEQYF.

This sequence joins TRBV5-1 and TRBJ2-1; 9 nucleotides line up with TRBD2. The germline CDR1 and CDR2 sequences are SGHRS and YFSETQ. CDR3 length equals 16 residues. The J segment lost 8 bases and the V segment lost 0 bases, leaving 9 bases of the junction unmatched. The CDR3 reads CASSLDPRGGMDEQFF. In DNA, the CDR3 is TGCGCCAGCAGCTTGGACCCGCGGGGGGGGATGGATGAGCAGTTCTTC.

The CDR3: CASSLRTYHEQFF. The CDR3 DNA reads as TGTGCCAGCAGTCTCCGGACCTATCATGAGCAGTTCTTC. The rearrangement links TRBV12-3 or TRBV12-4 to TRBJ2-1; D gene ambiguous. V was cut by 5 bases and J by 8 bases, with 13 bases left in between. CDR3 size: 13 residues.

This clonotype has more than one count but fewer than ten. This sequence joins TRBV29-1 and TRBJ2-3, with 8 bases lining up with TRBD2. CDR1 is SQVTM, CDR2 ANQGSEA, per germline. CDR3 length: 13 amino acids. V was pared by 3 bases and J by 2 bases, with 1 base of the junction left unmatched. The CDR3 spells CSVERGATDTQYF. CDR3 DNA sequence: TGCAGCGTTGAGCGGGGGGCCACAGATACGCAGTATTTT.

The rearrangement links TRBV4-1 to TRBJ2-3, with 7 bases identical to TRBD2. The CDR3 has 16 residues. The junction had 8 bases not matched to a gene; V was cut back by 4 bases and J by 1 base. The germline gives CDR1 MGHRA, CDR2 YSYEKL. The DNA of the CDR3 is TGCGCCAGCAGCCCCACCTTACGGGGGGGCACAGATACGCAGTATTTT. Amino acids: CASSPTLRGGTDTQYF.

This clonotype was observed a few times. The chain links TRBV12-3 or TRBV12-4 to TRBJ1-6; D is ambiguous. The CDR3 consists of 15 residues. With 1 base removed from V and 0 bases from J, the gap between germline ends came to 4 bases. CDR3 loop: CASSLGRSYNSPLHF. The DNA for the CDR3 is TGTGCCAGCAGTTTAGGGCGCTCCTATAATTCACCCCTCCACTTT.

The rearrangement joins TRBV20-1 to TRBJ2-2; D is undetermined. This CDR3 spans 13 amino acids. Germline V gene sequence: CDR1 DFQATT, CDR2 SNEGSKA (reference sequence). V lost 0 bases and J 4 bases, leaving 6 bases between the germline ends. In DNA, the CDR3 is TGCAGTGCTAGAGAACGAGCCACCGGGGAGCTGTTTTTT. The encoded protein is CSARERATGELFF.

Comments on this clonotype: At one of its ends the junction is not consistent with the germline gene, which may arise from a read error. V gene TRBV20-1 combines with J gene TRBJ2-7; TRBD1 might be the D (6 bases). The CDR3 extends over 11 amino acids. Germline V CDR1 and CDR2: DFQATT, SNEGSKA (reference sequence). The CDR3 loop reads CSAFTGMGGLF. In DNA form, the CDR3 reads TGCAGTGCCTTTACAGGGATGGGTGGCCTCTTC.

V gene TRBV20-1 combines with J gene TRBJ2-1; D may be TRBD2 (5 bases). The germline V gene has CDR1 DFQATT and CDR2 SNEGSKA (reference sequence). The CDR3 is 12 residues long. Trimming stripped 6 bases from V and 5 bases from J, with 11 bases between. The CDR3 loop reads CSAGPGNNEQFF. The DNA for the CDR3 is TGCAGTGCCGGACCGGGAAACAATGAGCAGTTCTTC.

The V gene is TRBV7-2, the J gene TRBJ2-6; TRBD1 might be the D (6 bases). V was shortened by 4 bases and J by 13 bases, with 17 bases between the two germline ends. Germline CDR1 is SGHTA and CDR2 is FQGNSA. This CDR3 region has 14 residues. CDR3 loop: CASSYRVALKVLTF. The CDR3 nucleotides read TGTGCCAGCAGCTACAGGGTGGCCCTTAAGGTCCTGACTTTC.

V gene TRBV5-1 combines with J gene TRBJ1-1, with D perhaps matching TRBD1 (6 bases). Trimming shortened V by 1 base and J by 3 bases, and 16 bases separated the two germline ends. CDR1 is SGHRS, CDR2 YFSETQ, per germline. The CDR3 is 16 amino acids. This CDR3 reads CASSLRPGGVDTEAFF. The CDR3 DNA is TGCGCCAGCAGCTTGCGTCCGGGGGGCGTTGACACTGAAGCTTTCTTT.

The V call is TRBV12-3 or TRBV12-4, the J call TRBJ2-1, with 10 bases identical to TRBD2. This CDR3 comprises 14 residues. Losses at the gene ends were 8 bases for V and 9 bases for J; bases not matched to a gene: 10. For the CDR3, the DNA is TGTGCCAGCCAGGCCGGGACTAGCGTTGTTGAGCAGTTCTTC. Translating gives CASQAGTSVVEQFF.

The CDR3 here is CASSIRTANTEAFF. The CDR3 coding sequence is TGTGCCAGTAGTATCCGGACAGCAAACACTGAAGCTTTCTTT. The chain is built from TRBV19 and TRBJ1-1, with D possibly TRBD1 on 6 matching bases. V gave up 3 bases and J gave up 2 bases, with 10 bases separating them. The CDR3 covers 14 residues. Looked up from germline, CDR1 is LNHDA and CDR2 is SQIVND (reference sequence). The whole variable domain, filled in from reference TRBV19 and TRBJ1-1, reads DGGITQSPKYLFRKEGQNVTLSCEQNLNHDAMYWYRQDPGQGLRLIYYSQIVNDFQKGDIAEGYSVSREKKESFPLTVTSAQKNPTAFYLCASSIRTANTEAFFGQGTRLTVV.

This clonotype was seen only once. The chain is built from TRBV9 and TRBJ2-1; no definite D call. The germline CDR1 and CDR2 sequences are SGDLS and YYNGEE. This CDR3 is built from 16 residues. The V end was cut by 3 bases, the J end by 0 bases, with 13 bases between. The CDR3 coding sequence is TGTGCCAGCAGCGCGTCAACTCTGAGCTCCTACAATGAGCAGTTCTTC. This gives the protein CASSASTLSSYNEQFF.

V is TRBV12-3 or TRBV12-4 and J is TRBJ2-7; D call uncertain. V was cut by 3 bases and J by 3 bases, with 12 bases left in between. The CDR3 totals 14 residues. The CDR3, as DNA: TGTGCCAGCAGTTTTGGCACGGGCAACTACGAGCAGTACTTC. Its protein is CASSFGTGNYEQYF.

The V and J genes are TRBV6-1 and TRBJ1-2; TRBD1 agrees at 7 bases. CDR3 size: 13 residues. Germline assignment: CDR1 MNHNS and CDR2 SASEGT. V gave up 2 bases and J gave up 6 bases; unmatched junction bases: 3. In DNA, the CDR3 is TGTGCCAGCAGTGAATGGCAGGGGGATGGCTACACCTTC. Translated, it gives CASSEWQGDGYTF.

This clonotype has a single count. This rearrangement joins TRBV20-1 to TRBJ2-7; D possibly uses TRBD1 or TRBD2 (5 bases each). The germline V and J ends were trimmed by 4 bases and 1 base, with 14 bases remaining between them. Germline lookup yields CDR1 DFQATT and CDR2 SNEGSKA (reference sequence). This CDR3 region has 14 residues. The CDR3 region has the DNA TGCAGTGCTACCTACGGGACGGGATCCTACGAGCAGTACTTC. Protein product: CSATYGTGSYEQYF.

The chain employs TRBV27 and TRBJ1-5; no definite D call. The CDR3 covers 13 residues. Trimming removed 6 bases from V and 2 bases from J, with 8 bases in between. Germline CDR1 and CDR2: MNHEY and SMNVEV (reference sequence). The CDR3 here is CASSFWGNQPQHF. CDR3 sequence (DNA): TGTGCCAGCAGCTTTTGGGGCAATCAGCCCCAGCATTTT.

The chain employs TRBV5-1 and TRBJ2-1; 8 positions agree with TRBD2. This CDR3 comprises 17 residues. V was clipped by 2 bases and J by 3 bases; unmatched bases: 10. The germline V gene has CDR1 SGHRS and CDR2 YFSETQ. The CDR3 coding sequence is TGCGCCAGCAGCTTCAACCTGGGAGCGGGGGACTACAATGAGCAGTTCTTC. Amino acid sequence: CASSFNLGAGDYNEQFF.

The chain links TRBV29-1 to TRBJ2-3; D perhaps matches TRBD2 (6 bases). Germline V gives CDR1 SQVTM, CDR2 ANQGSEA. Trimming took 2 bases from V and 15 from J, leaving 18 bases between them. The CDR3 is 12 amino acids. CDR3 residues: CSVESSAVTRYF. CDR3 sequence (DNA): TGCAGCGTTGAATCTAGCGCCGTCACGCGATATTTT.

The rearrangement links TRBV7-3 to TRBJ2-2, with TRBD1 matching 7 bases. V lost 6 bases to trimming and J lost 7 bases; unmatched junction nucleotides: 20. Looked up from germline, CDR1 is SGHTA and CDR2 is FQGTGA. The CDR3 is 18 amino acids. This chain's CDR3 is CASSLTAVPGGVVGELFF. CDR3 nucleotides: TGTGCCAGCAGTTTGACGGCCGTTCCAGGGGGAGTGGTCGGGGAGCTGTTTTTT.

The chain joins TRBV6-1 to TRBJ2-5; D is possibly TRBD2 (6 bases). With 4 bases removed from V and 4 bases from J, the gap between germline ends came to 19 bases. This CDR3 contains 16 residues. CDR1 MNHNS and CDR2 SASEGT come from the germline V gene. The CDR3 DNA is TGTGCCAGCAGTGGGGCCCCGGGACTTATCCCAGAGACCCAGTACTTC. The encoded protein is CASSGAPGLIPETQYF.

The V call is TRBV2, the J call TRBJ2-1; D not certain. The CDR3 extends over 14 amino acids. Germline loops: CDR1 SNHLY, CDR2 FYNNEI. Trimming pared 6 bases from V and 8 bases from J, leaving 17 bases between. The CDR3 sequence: CASRVGSLLHEQFF. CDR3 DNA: TGTGCCAGCAGGGTGGGCAGTCTCCTCCATGAGCAGTTCTTC.